This TCR beta chain comes out of a study of T-cell memory formation after mild COVID-19. Study observations and caveats: Contracting CD8+ clones were enriched in EMRA, CD4+ mainly in CM and EM.

MiXCR, run by TCRdb on the 5' RACE reads, gives a single entry per CDR3 protein. The data show 150,000 to 200,000 distinct CDR3 sequences, more than 14% seen once. As regards this clonotype: Its antigen is unknown.

The CDR3 spans 14 residues. V lost 5 bases, J lost 5 bases, and 15 bases lay in between. J is TRBJ2-5 and V is TRBV12-3 or TRBV12-4; D is unresolved. This receptor was taken from an adult woman who had mild COVID-19 (a few samples of this study predate the infection). Cell type and time point are not known. The sample consisted of PBMCs or a T cell subset sorted from them (not recorded which). The chain's CDR3 is CASSPGEKRETQYF. The CDR3 DNA is TGTGCCAGCAGTCCTGGGGAAAAAAGGGAGACCCAGTACTTC.